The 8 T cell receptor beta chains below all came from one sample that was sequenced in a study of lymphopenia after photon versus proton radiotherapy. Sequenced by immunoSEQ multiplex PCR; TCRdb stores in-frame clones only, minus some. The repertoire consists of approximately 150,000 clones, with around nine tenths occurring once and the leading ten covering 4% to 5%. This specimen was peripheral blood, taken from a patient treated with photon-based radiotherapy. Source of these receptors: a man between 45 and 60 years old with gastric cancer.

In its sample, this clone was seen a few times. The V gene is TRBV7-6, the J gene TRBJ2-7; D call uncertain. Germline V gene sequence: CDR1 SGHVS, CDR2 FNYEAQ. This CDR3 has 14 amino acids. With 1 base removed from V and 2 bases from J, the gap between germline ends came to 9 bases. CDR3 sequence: CASSLDDTTYEQYF. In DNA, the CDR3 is TGTGCCAGCAGCTTAGACGACACTACCTACGAGCAGTACTTC. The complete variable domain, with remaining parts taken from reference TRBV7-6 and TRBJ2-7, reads GAGVSQSPRYKVTKRGQDVALRCDPISGHVSLYWYRQALGQGPEFLTYFNYEAQQDKSGLPNDRFSAERPEGSISTLTIQRTEQRDSAMYRCASSLDDTTYEQYFGPGTRLTVT.

CDR3 loop: CAAQMNTEAFF. The CDR3 DNA is TGTGCCGCACAGATGAACACTGAAGCTTTCTTT. The V and J genes are TRBV30 and TRBJ1-1, with D uncertain. V dropped 8 bases and J dropped 0 bases, with 7 bases sitting between them. CDR1 GTSNPN and CDR2 SVGIG come from the germline V gene (reference sequence). The CDR3 contains 11 residues.

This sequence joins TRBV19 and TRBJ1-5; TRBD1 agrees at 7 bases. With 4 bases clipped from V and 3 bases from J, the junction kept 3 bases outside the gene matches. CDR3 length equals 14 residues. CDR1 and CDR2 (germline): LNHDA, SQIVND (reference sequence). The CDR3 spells CASSTDRLNQPQHF. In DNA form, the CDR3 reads TGTGCCAGTAGTACGGACAGGCTCAATCAGCCCCAGCATTTT.

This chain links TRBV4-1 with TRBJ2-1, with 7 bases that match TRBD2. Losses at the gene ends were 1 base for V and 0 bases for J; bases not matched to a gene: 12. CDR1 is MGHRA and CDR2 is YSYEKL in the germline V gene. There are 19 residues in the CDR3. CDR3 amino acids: CASSQGNSGPASSYNEQFF. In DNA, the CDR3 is TGCGCCAGCAGCCAAGGAAATAGCGGGCCCGCGAGCTCCTACAATGAGCAGTTCTTC.

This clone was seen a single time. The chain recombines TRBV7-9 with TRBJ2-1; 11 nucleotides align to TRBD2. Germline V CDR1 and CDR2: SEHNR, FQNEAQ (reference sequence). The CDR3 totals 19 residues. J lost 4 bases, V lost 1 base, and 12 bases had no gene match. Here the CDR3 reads CASSLEEGIRLAGYNEQFF. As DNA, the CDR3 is TGTGCCAGCAGCTTAGAAGAGGGGATCAGACTAGCGGGATACAATGAGCAGTTCTTC. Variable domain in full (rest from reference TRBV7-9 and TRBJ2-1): DTGVSQNPRHKITKRGQNVTFRCDPISEHNRLYWYRQTLGQGPEFLTYFQNEAQLEKSRLLSDRFSAERPKGSFSTLEIQRTEQGDSAMYLCASSLEEGIRLAGYNEQFFGPGTRLTVL.

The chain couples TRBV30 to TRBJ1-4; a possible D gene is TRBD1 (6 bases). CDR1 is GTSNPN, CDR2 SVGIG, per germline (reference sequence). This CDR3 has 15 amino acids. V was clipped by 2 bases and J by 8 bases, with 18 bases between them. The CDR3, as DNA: TGTGCCTGGAGTCCCCCACAGGGAAGAGGCGAAAAACTGTTTTTT. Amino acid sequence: CAWSPPQGRGEKLFF.

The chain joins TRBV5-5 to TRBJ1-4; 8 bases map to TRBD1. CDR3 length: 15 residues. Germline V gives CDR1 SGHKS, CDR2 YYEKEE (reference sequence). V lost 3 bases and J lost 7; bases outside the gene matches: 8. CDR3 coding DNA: TGTGCCAGCAGCTCCCGGACAGGGCAGGGTGAAAAACTGTTTTTT. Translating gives CASSSRTGQGEKLFF.

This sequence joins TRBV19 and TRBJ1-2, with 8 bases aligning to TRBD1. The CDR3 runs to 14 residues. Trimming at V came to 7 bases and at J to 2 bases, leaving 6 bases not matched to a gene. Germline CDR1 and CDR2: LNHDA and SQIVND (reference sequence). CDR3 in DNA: TGTGCCAGTACCGCGGGGGACAGGAACTATGGCTACACCTTC. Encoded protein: CASTAGDRNYGYTF.